The 22 T cell receptor beta chains listed next were all sequenced from one sample in a study of long-term antiretroviral therapy in people with HIV. It was version v3.0 of the immunoSEQ assay that was run at survey level. Sequencing used immunoSEQ multiplex PCR; TCRdb keeps in-frame clones, though not all of them. The sample shows 35,000 or so clones, approximately 85% of them seen only once. Sequencing used unsorted PBMCs, obtained 2.2 years after starting antiretroviral therapy. The receptors were gathered from a man in his late teens or twenties with HIV.

This clone was observed a handful of times. The chain carries TRBV6-6 and TRBJ2-7; a possible D gene is TRBD2 (6 bases). V lost 6 bases and J 0 bases, leaving 18 bases between the germline ends. Germline V gene lookup returns CDR1 MNHNY and CDR2 SVGAGI (reference sequence). This CDR3 contains 16 residues. The CDR3 reads CASRSQEGRGSYEQYF. CDR3 nucleotides: TGTGCCAGCAGGTCTCAGGAGGGTCGTGGCTCCTACGAGCAGTACTTC.

This rearrangement joins TRBV4-1 to TRBJ2-7, with D hard to call. V was clipped by 0 bases and J by 0 bases, with 12 bases between them. The CDR3 is 16 residues long. The germline V gene has CDR1 MGHRA and CDR2 YSYEKL. Here the CDR3 reads CASSQDRDSSSYEQYF. Written as DNA, the CDR3 is TGCGCCAGCAGCCAAGATAGGGATTCGAGCTCCTACGAGCAGTACTTC.

The genes are TRBV27 and TRBJ1-1; D is possibly TRBD1 (5 bases). Germline V CDR1 and CDR2: MNHEY, SMNVEV (reference sequence). This CDR3 contains 15 residues. Trimming took off 1 base at V and 6 bases at J, with 15 bases between the two ends. The DNA for the CDR3 is TGTGCCAGCAGTTTATTTCTCGGGGGGAGGGCTGAAGCTTTCTTT. Encoded protein: CASSLFLGGRAEAFF.

The chain couples TRBV28 to TRBJ1-3, with TRBD1 as a possible D gene (6 bases). Trimming cost V 5 bases and J 2 bases, with 13 bases left between them. Germline values: CDR1 MDHEN, CDR2 SYDVKM. This CDR3 is 15 amino acids long. CDR3 in amino acids: CASSPPTGTGNTIYF. CDR3 in DNA: TGTGCCAGCAGTCCCCCAACAGGGACTGGAAACACCATATATTTT.

The CDR3, as DNA: TGTGCCAGCAGCTCGCCCAAATTCCGACAGGGCCGTAATTCACCCCTCCACTTT. This encodes CASSSPKFRQGRNSPLHF. The genes are TRBV5-6 and TRBJ1-6; 7 bases map to TRBD1. The CDR3 length is 18 residues. Germline CDR1 reads SGHDT; CDR2 reads YYEEEE. After removal of 3 bases from V and 6 bases from J, the junction contained 15 bases not matched to a gene.

This chain links TRBV10-3 with TRBJ2-7; TRBD2 agrees at 9 bases. The CDR3 is 16 residues long. Losses at the gene ends were 2 bases for V and 0 bases for J; bases not matched to a gene: 5. Germline V gene lookup returns CDR1 ENHRY and CDR2 SYGVKD. Here the CDR3 reads CAISEQAGGNSYEQYF. In DNA, the CDR3 is TGTGCCATCAGTGAGCAAGCGGGGGGCAACTCCTACGAGCAGTACTTC.

The chain uses TRBV10-3 and TRBJ1-3, with a weak D call TRBD1 (6 bases). The V gene's germline CDR1 is ENHRY and CDR2 SYGVKD. CDR3 size: 16 residues. V dropped 6 bases and J dropped 0 bases, with 15 bases sitting between them. The CDR3 sequence: CAIRNTGTHSGNTIYF. The CDR3 nucleotides are TGTGCCATCAGAAACACCGGGACACACTCTGGAAACACCATATATTTT.

V gene TRBV28 combines with J gene TRBJ1-1; D is ambiguous. Germline CDR1 reads MDHEN; CDR2 reads SYDVKM. The CDR3 runs to 12 residues. V gave up 3 bases and J gave up 7 bases, with 9 bases separating them. The CDR3 DNA follows: TGTGCCAGCAGTTTGCGGGGTGGTGAAGCTTTCTTT. Amino acid sequence: CASSLRGGEAFF.

The sample holds a few counts of this clone. The chain is built from TRBV27 and TRBJ2-7; maybe TRBD1 (5 bases). The germline CDR1 and CDR2 sequences are MNHEY and SMNVEV (reference sequence). The V end lost 5 bases, the J end lost 0 bases, and 14 bases lay between the germline ends. This CDR3 contains 15 residues. The CDR3, as DNA: TGTGCCAGCAGTCGGACACCTTCCTTCTCCTACGAGCAGTACTTC. Translation: CASSRTPSFSYEQYF.

This chain uses TRBV9 with TRBJ2-2; the D call may be TRBD1 or TRBD2 (5 bases each). The length of the CDR3 is 15 residues. V lost 2 bases and J 3 bases, leaving 11 bases between the germline ends. Germline V lookup: CDR1 SGDLS, CDR2 YYNGEE. The CDR3, as DNA: TGTGCCAGCAGCGTGATGGGGGAGTACACCGGGGAGCTGTTTTTT. Its translation is CASSVMGEYTGELFF.

This chain uses TRBV4-1 with TRBJ1-2; D is ambiguous. Germline CDR1 is MGHRA and CDR2 is YSYEKL. V was clipped by 0 bases and J by 4 bases, with 3 bases between them. The CDR3 loop spans 12 amino acids. The CDR3 region has the DNA TGCGCCAGCAGCCAAGAAGCCTATGGCTACACCTTC. Translating it yields CASSQEAYGYTF.

The rearrangement uses TRBV5-4 and TRBJ2-3, with D perhaps matching TRBD1 or TRBD2 (5 bases each). This CDR3 has 15 residues. V was pared by 0 bases and J by 1 base, with 9 bases between. The germline gives CDR1 SGHNT, CDR2 YYREEE (reference sequence). CDR3 region: CASSLGGTGTDTQYF. The CDR3 nucleotides read TGTGCCAGCAGCTTGGGGGGGACGGGCACAGATACGCAGTATTTT.

The gene calls are TRBV2 and TRBJ2-1, with unresolved D. The CDR3 has 13 amino acids. The ends were cut back, 2 bases at V and 8 bases at J, with 10 bases in the middle. Germline assignment: CDR1 SNHLY and CDR2 FYNNEI. CDR3 residues: CASSEFHDYEQFF. The CDR3 bases are TGTGCCAGCAGTGAATTTCACGACTATGAGCAGTTCTTC.

This clone came up a few times. This chain uses TRBV27 with TRBJ1-4, with D hard to call. V lost 7 bases, J lost 2 bases, and 8 bases lay in between. Germline V gene sequence: CDR1 MNHEY, CDR2 SMNVEV (reference sequence). The CDR3 runs to 13 residues. Here the CDR3 reads CASMSHTNEKLFF. The CDR3 nucleotides read TGTGCCAGCATGTCTCATACTAATGAAAAACTGTTTTTT. The variable domain in full, completed from reference TRBV27 and TRBJ1-4, reads EAQVTQNPRYLITVTGKKLTVTCSQNMNHEYMSWYRQDPGLGLRQIYYSMNVEVTDKGDVPEGYKVSRKEKRNFPLILESPSPNQTSLYFCASMSHTNEKLFFGSGTQLSVL.

The chain uses TRBV7-2 and TRBJ2-1; 7 bases are a match to TRBD1. The germline V gene has CDR1 SGHTA and CDR2 FQGNSA. This CDR3 comprises 15 residues. V shed 3 bases, J shed 0 bases, and the junction held 2 bases outside the gene matches. As DNA, the CDR3 is TGTGCCAGCAGCTTCGACAGGGTCTCCTACAATGAGCAGTTCTTC. Protein: CASSFDRVSYNEQFF.

The chain links TRBV27 to TRBJ1-2; D might be TRBD1 (5 bases). Trimming shortened V by 5 bases and J by 3 bases, and 13 bases separated the two germline ends. From germline, CDR1 is MNHEY and CDR2 SMNVEV (reference sequence). There are 14 residues in the CDR3. Here the CDR3 DNA reads TGTGCCAGCAGTGCTTTCGGGGCGCACTATGGCTACACCTTC. It specifies CASSAFGAHYGYTF.

This clone is a singleton in its sample. The rearrangement links TRBV27 to TRBJ2-3; D call uncertain. V was trimmed by 7 bases and J by 5 bases, leaving 16 bases between them. The CDR3 is 14 residues long. Germline values: CDR1 MNHEY, CDR2 SMNVEV (reference sequence). CDR3: CASTTDPLKDTQYF. Written as DNA, the CDR3 is TGTGCCAGCACCACTGACCCCTTAAAAGATACGCAGTATTTT.

The genes are TRBV5-4 and TRBJ1-4; 8 bases match TRBD1. The germline V gene encodes CDR1 SGHNT and CDR2 YYREEE (reference sequence). Germline trimming cut 4 bases from V and 7 bases from J; bases unmatched to any gene: 12. CDR3 length: 16 residues. Here the CDR3 reads CASSPSGQGMGEKLFF. The CDR3 nucleotides read TGTGCCAGCAGCCCCTCCGGACAGGGAATGGGTGAAAAACTGTTTTTT.

V is TRBV5-6 and J is TRBJ2-2; 8 bases map to TRBD1. Trimming removed 5 bases from V and 6 bases from J; junction bases left unmatched: 9. This CDR3 is built from 15 residues. Per the germline V gene, CDR1 is SGHDT and CDR2 is YYEEEE. DNA for the CDR3: TGTGCCAGCAGACAACGGACAGGGTGGGCCGGGGAGCTGTTTTTT. Translated, it gives CASRQRTGWAGELFF.

The chain uses TRBV6-6 and TRBJ2-7; no reliable D call. Trimming took off 0 bases at V and 2 bases at J, with 11 bases between the two ends. Germline CDR1 is MNHNY and CDR2 is SVGAGI (reference sequence). This CDR3 comprises 15 residues. The CDR3 sequence is CASSYSTDGPYEQYF. In DNA, the CDR3 is TGTGCCAGCAGTTACTCGACGGACGGCCCCTACGAGCAGTACTTC.

The gene calls are TRBV7-2 and TRBJ2-1; D might be TRBD1 or TRBD2, each matching 7 bases. Per the germline V gene, CDR1 is SGHTA and CDR2 is FQGNSA. With 5 bases removed from V and 4 bases from J, the gap between germline ends came to 15 bases. There are 15 residues in the CDR3. The CDR3 sequence: CASSPWEGAYNEQFF. DNA for the CDR3: TGTGCCAGCAGCCCCTGGGAGGGGGCTTACAATGAGCAGTTCTTC.

The V call is TRBV5-6, the J call TRBJ2-7; D possibly uses TRBD1 or TRBD2 (5 bases each). The V end lost 4 bases, the J end lost 2 bases, and 16 bases lay between the germline ends. Germline CDR1 SGHDT, CDR2 YYEEEE. This CDR3 is built from 15 residues. CDR3 bases: TGTGCCAGCAGCCCAAGGGGAGTACGGGCCTACGAGCAGTACTTC. This translates into CASSPRGVRAYEQYF. The variable domain in full, completed from reference TRBV5-6 and TRBJ2-7, reads DAGVTQSPTHLIKTRGQQVTLRCSPKSGHDTVSWYQQALGQGPQFIFQYYEEEERQRGNFPDRFSGHQFPNYSSELNVNALLLGDSALYLCASSPRGVRAYEQYFGPGTRLTVT.